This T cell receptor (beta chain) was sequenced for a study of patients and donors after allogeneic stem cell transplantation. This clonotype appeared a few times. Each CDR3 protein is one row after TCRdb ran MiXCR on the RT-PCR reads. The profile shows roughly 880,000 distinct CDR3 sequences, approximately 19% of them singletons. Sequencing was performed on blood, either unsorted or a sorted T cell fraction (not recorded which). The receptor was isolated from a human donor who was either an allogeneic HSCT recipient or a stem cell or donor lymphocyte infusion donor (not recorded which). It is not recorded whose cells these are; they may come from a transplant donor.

The DNA of the CDR3 is TGTGCCACCAGTGATCCGGCAGGAGCTGATGGCTACACCTTC. Protein sequence: CATSDPAGADGYTF. The chain combines TRBV24-1 with TRBJ1-2, with no clear D. V lost 3 bases to trimming and J lost 6 bases, with 13 bases between them. Germline assignment: CDR1 KGHDR and CDR2 SFDVKD. The CDR3 is 14 residues long.